Each of the 20 T cell receptor beta chains below was sequenced from the same sample in a study of beta chain features in type 1 diabetes. Overall study findings and caveats: Patients with Type 1 diabetes showed moderately but significantly shorter TCRB CDR3s in all four CD4+ subsets.

No antigen has been identified for these receptors. Every bit of the isolated RNA underwent reverse transcription, so sequencing read expressed TCRB transcripts. TCRdb keeps only in-frame clones here, not all; method: immunoSEQ multiplex PCR. The table includes roughly 330,000 clones, roughly 13% detected once. Material for sequencing was naive CD4+ T cells from blood. The receptor set was obtained from a woman younger than 30 with type 1 diabetes.

The chain uses TRBV18 and TRBJ2-1; 13 nucleotides agree with TRBD2. The V gene's germline CDR1 is KGHSH and CDR2 LQKENI. V shed 6 bases and J 0 bases; nucleotides not matched to a gene: 8. The CDR3 consists of 18 residues. The CDR3 loop is CASSGGTSGTFSYNEQFF. CDR3 sequence (DNA): TGTGCCAGCTCCGGAGGGACTAGCGGGACCTTCTCCTACAATGAGCAGTTCTTC.

J is TRBJ2-7 and V is TRBV7-2, with D possibly TRBD1 on 5 matching bases. Per the germline V gene, CDR1 is SGHTA and CDR2 is FQGNSA. This CDR3 comprises 13 residues. V gave up 5 bases and J gave up 4 bases, with 12 bases separating them. CDR3 loop: CASSPQAGYEQYV. The CDR3 DNA follows: TGTGCCAGCAGCCCTCAGGCAGGGTACGAGCAGTACGTC.

V is TRBV7-2 and J is TRBJ2-3; D may be TRBD2 (6 bases). Germline-derived CDR1 and CDR2 are SGHTA and FQGNSA. The germline V and J ends were trimmed by 5 bases and 3 bases, with 18 bases remaining between them. This CDR3 is 16 amino acids long. The CDR3 nucleotides are TGTGCCAGCAGCCCCCAGAGGGGACTTCTTACAGATACGCAGTATTTT. This translates into CASSPQRGLLTDTQYF.

The chain recombines TRBV7-2 with TRBJ2-7, with 7 bases fitting TRBD2. The germline CDR1 and CDR2 sequences are SGHTA and FQGNSA. V lost 1 base to trimming and J lost 5 bases; unmatched junction nucleotides: 8. This CDR3 spans 15 amino acids. The DNA for the CDR3 is TGTGCCAGCAGCTTAGGGCTAGCGGTTAATAACGAGCAGTACTTC. Its protein is CASSLGLAVNNEQYF.

J is TRBJ1-2 and V is TRBV5-6; 11 positions agree with TRBD1. Looked up from germline, CDR1 is SGHDT and CDR2 is YYEEEE. With 5 bases clipped from V and 7 bases from J, the junction kept 7 bases outside the gene matches. The CDR3 loop spans 14 amino acids. Written as DNA, the CDR3 is TGTGCCAGCAGACGGGACAGGGGGTTCGGTGGCTACACCTTC. It yields the protein CASRRDRGFGGYTF. The variable domain in full, with the rest retrieved from reference TRBV5-6 and TRBJ1-2, is DAGVTQSPTHLIKTRGQQVTLRCSPKSGHDTVSWYQQALGQGPQFIFQYYEEEERQRGNFPDRFSGHQFPNYSSELNVNALLLGDSALYLCASRRDRGFGGYTFGSGTRLTVV.

This clone has only a few counts. J is TRBJ2-2 and V is TRBV11-2; 9 nucleotides line up with TRBD2. Germline trimming cut 7 bases from V and 2 bases from J; bases unmatched to any gene: 8. The CDR3 totals 16 residues. Germline CDR1 reads SGHAT; CDR2 reads FQNNGV. This CDR3 is CASTYSGRVNTGELFF. The CDR3 nucleotides are TGTGCCAGCACCTATAGCGGGAGAGTTAACACCGGGGAGCTGTTTTTT. The variable domain in full, completed from reference TRBV11-2 and TRBJ2-2, reads EAGVAQSPRYKIIEKRQSVAFWCNPISGHATLYWYQQILGQGPKLLIQFQNNGVVDDSQLPKDRFSAERLKGVDSTLKIQPAKLEDSAVYLCASTYSGRVNTGELFFGEGSRLTVL.

This clone was observed a few times. J is TRBJ1-2 and V is TRBV5-1, with a weak D call TRBD1 (6 bases). Trimming shortened V by 1 base and J by 8 bases, and 18 bases separated the two germline ends. Germline V gene lookup returns CDR1 SGHRS and CDR2 YFSETQ. The CDR3 runs 15 residues. CDR3 amino acids: CASSLSRRGSAGYTF. As DNA, the CDR3 is TGCGCCAGCAGCTTGTCACGCAGGGGATCTGCGGGCTACACCTTC.

The chain employs TRBV7-9 and TRBJ2-2, with 8 bases fitting TRBD2. The CDR3 totals 15 residues. CDR1 SEHNR and CDR2 FQNEAQ come from the germline V gene (reference sequence). J lost 3 bases, V lost 6 bases, and 6 bases had no gene match. This chain's CDR3 is CASSSIAGYTGELFF. The DNA of the CDR3 is TGTGCCAGCAGTTCTATAGCGGGATACACCGGGGAGCTGTTTTTT.

In its sample, this clone was seen a few times. The V call is TRBV6-5, the J call TRBJ1-5; tentatively, D is TRBD1 (6 bases). The CDR3 consists of 14 residues. V was pared by 4 bases and J by 3 bases, with 10 bases between. Germline-derived CDR1 and CDR2 are MNHEY and SVGAGI. CDR3 region: CASSLGQNNQPQHF. The DNA of the CDR3 is TGTGCCAGCAGTTTAGGACAGAACAATCAGCCCCAGCATTTT.

This clone has only a few counts. V usage is TRBV19 and J usage is TRBJ2-5; D is unclear. Germline loops: CDR1 LNHDA, CDR2 SQIVND (reference sequence). The CDR3 consists of 12 residues. Trimming shortened V by 3 bases and J by 1 base, and 3 bases separated the two germline ends. CDR3 region: CASSISQETQYF. CDR3 nucleotides: TGTGCCAGTAGTATCTCCCAAGAGACCCAGTACTTC.

The CDR3 loop is CASSVAGGGDIQYF. In DNA form, the CDR3 reads TGTGCCAGCAGCGTAGCCGGGGGTGGGGACATTCAGTACTTC. The V call is TRBV9, the J call TRBJ2-4; the D gene is possibly TRBD2 (6 bases). The CDR3 is 14 amino acids. V lost 0 bases to trimming and J lost 8 bases, with 12 bases between them. Germline CDR1 reads SGDLS; CDR2 reads YYNGEE.

This clone was seen only a few times. The chain uses TRBV15 and TRBJ2-5, with 12 bases that match TRBD2. V dropped 8 bases and J dropped 5; count of bases not matched to a gene: 9. The CDR3 consists of 15 residues. From germline, CDR1 is LNHNV and CDR2 YYDKDF (reference sequence). The CDR3 DNA reads as TGTGCCACCGCCATTGGGCTAGCGGGAGGGGAGACCCAGTACTTC. This gives the protein CATAIGLAGGETQYF.

The chain combines TRBV6-5 with TRBJ2-3, with TRBD1 identical over 7 bases. The CDR3 sequence is 15 residues long. With V trimmed by 2 bases and J by 7 bases, 9 bases remained unmatched. CDR1 is MNHEY, CDR2 SVGAGI, per germline. The CDR3 nucleotides read TGTGCCAGCAGTTACCGACAGGGTACCACTCATACGCAGTATTTT. The encoded protein is CASSYRQGTTHTQYF.

This clone was detected a few times. The J gene is TRBJ1-2, the V gene TRBV5-4; D is unclear. The CDR3 sequence is 14 residues long. The ends were cut back, 4 bases at V and 4 bases at J, with 14 bases in the middle. Per the germline V gene, CDR1 is SGHNT and CDR2 is YYREEE (reference sequence). Written as DNA, the CDR3 is TGTGCCAGCAGCCCGGGTTACCTCTCCTATGGCTACACCTTC. Its translation is CASSPGYLSYGYTF. Together with reference TRBV5-4 and TRBJ1-2, the CDR3 gives the full variable domain: ETGVTQSPTHLIKTRGQQVTLRCSSQSGHNTVSWYQQALGQGPQFIFQYYREEENGRGNFPPRFSGLQFPNYSSELNVNALELDDSALYLCASSPGYLSYGYTFGSGTRLTVV.

The chain carries TRBV27 and TRBJ2-7, with a possible D match to TRBD1 (5 bases). The CDR3 spans 15 residues. CDR1 MNHEY and CDR2 SMNVEV come from the germline V gene (reference sequence). V dropped 5 bases and J dropped 2 bases, with 16 bases sitting between them. The CDR3 DNA sequence: TGTGCCAGCAGTCCCCCCCCGACAGTTACCTACGAGCAGTACGTC. It is translated as CASSPPPTVTYEQYV.

A few counts support this clone. The rearrangement joins TRBV14 to TRBJ1-2; D is ambiguous. The CDR3 length is 13 residues. Deletions cut 4 bases from V and 4 bases from J, with 10 bases between. Germline V gene sequence: CDR1 SGHDN, CDR2 FVKESK. The CDR3 loop is CASSLRRSYGYTF. Here the CDR3 DNA reads TGTGCCAGCAGCCTACGGAGGAGCTATGGCTACACCTTC.

The chain combines TRBV7-8 with TRBJ2-1; tentative D call: TRBD2 (6 bases). Germline assignment: CDR1 SGHVS and CDR2 FQNEAQ. The CDR3 sequence is 16 residues long. The ends were cut back, 7 bases at V and 3 bases at J, with 19 bases in the middle. CDR3 in DNA: TGTGCCAGCATCCCCGCGGGGCTAGCAGACTACAATGAGCAGTTCTTC. Residues: CASIPAGLADYNEQFF.

A few counts support this clone. This sequence joins TRBV28 and TRBJ1-5, with D unclear. CDR3 length equals 14 residues. The germline CDR1 and CDR2 sequences are MDHEN and SYDVKM. Between the trimmed V and J ends, which lost 2 bases and 4 bases, there was a span of 9 bases. The DNA of the CDR3 is TGTGCCAGCAGTTTAAGTGGAGGGAATCAGCCCCAGCATTTT. This gives the protein CASSLSGGNQPQHF.

V and J are TRBV7-9 and TRBJ2-3; TRBD2 agrees at 9 bases. Germline CDR1 SEHNR, CDR2 FQNEAQ (reference sequence). Unmatched junction bases numbered 5, after V lost 5 bases and J lost 2 bases. This CDR3 region has 15 residues. CDR3 DNA: TGTGCCAGCAGCCCACGACTAGCGGCCACAGATACGCAGTATTTT. This encodes CASSPRLAATDTQYF.

This chain connects TRBV2 to TRBJ2-1; D is perhaps TRBD1 (5 bases). Per the germline V gene, CDR1 is SNHLY and CDR2 is FYNNEI. The CDR3 runs to 13 residues. Trimming stripped 0 bases from V and 9 bases from J, with 9 bases between. CDR3 bases: TGTGCCAGCAGTGAAGCAGGGGTTGGTGAGCAGTTCTTC. Amino acids: CASSEAGVGEQFF.